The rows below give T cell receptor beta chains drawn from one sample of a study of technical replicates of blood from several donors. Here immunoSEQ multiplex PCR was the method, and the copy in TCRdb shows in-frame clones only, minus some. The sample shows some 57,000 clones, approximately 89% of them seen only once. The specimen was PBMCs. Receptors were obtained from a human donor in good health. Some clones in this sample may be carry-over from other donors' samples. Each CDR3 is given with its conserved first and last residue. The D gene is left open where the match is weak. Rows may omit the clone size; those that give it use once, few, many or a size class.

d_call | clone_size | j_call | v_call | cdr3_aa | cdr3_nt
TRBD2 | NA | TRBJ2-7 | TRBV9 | CASSVQAAGGPYEQYF | TGTGCCAGCAGCGTTCAAGCAGCGGGAGGACCCTACGAGCAGTACTTC
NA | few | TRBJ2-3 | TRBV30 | CAWERGGSDTQYF | TGTGCCTGGGAACGGGGAGGCTCAGATACGCAGTATTTT
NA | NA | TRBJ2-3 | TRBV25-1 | CASSDPREPDTQYF | TGTGCCAGCAGTGATCCCCGAGAGCCAGATACGCAGTATTTT
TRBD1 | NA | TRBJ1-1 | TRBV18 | CASSPRQGVGRDTEAFF | TGTGCCAGCTCACCCCGACAGGGTGTCGGTCGGGACACTGAAGCTTTCTTT
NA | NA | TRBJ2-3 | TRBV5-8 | CASSIGLRNTDTQYF | TGTGCCAGCAGCATCGGACTCCGGAACACAGATACGCAGTATTTT
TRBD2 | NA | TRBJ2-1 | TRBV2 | CASRATSGGPNEQFF | TGTGCCAGCAGGGCGACTAGCGGGGGGCCCAATGAGCAGTTCTTC
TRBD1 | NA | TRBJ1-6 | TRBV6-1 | CASSEATGGFGNSPLHF | TGTGCCAGCAGTGAGGCGACAGGGGGCTTCGGTAATTCACCCCTCCACTTT
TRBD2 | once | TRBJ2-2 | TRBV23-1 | CASSQTGSSGGNTGELFF | TGCGCCAGCAGTCAGACAGGTTCGAGCGGGGGGAACACCGGGGAGCTGTTTTTT
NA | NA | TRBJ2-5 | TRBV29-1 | CSVVHRGIETQYF | TGCAGCGTTGTTCATCGAGGGATTGAGACCCAGTACTTC
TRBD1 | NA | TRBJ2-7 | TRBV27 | CASSLRDRGAEQYF | TGTGCCAGCAGTCTTCGGGACAGGGGGGCCGAGCAGTACTTC
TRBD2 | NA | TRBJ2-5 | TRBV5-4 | CASRLAGGLETQYF | TGTGCCAGCAGGTTAGCGGGAGGGCTAGAGACCCAGTACTTC
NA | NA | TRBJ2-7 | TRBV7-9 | CASSPPPETKQYF | TGTGCCAGCAGCCCCCCCCCGGAGACCAAGCAGTACTTC
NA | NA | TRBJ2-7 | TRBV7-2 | CASSLATSGHEQYF | TGTGCCAGCAGCTTAGCGACTAGTGGGCACGAGCAGTACTTC
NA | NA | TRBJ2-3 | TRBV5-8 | CASSLATDFRTDTQYF | TGTGCCAGCAGCTTGGCCACGGACTTCCGCACAGATACGCAGTATTTT
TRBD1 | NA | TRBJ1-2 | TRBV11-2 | CASSRTTGVLLGGYTF | TGTGCCAGCAGCCGGACGACAGGGGTACTTCTAGGTGGCTACACCTTC
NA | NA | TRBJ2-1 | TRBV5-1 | CASSLGRIEGEQFF | TGCGCCAGCAGCTTGGGACGGATCGAGGGTGAGCAGTTCTTC
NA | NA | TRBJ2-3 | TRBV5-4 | CASSYTGLVRGDTQYF | TGTGCCAGCAGCTACACGGGACTTGTTCGGGGAGATACGCAGTATTTT
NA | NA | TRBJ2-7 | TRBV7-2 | CASSLTRQEQYF | TGTGCCAGCAGCTTAACTCGACAGGAGCAGTACTTC